This entry lists 18 T cell receptor beta chains sequenced from one sample in a study of naive and memory T cell subsets. Four PCR rounds used nested alpha and beta constant region primers plus the SP2 primer. TCRdb analysed the 5' RACE reads with MiXCR anew, one entry per CDR3 protein. The sample records about 62,000 distinct CDR3 sequences, approximately 8% being singletons. An oligonucleotide containing a UMI was ligated to the 3' end of TCR cDNA. The source of these receptors is a female donor in good health.

The V gene is TRBV7-8, the J gene TRBJ2-5, with D possibly matching TRBD2 (6 bases). This CDR3 has 16 residues. Germline V lookup: CDR1 SGHVS, CDR2 FQNEAQ. V was shortened by 0 bases and J by 4 bases, with 15 bases between the two germline ends. The CDR3 spells CASSLAGGLVVETQYF. The CDR3 nucleotides are TGTGCCAGCAGCTTAGCGGGGGGATTGGTTGTAGAGACCCAGTACTTC.

This clonotype was observed at least ten times. The chain combines TRBV5-1 with TRBJ1-2; weak D call: TRBD1 (6 bases). V dropped 4 bases and J dropped 4 bases, with 11 bases sitting between them. The length of the CDR3 is 13 residues. The germline CDR1 and CDR2 sequences are SGHRS and YFSETQ. CDR3 sequence reads: CASSPDRTYGYTF. The CDR3 DNA sequence: TGCGCCAGCAGCCCCGACAGGACCTATGGCTACACCTTC.

The genes are TRBV5-6 and TRBJ1-1; D is perhaps TRBD1 (6 bases). The V gene's germline CDR1 is SGHDT and CDR2 YYEEEE. This CDR3 region has 17 residues. V was cut by 0 bases and J by 3 bases, with 18 bases left in between. CDR3 nucleotides: TGTGCCAGCAGCTTGGATCGGGGGCGGTTGAGAGACACTGAAGCTTTCTTT. Translation gives CASSLDRGRLRDTEAFF.

This clonotype came up a few times. The rearrangement links TRBV2 to TRBJ2-7, with D possibly matching TRBD1 (7 bases). Germline V gives CDR1 SNHLY, CDR2 FYNNEI. The CDR3 sequence is 13 residues long. V was shortened by 5 bases and J by 3 bases, with 11 bases between the two germline ends. The CDR3 DNA is TGTGCCAGCAGTCGGCGGGACAGCTACGAGCAGTACTTC. Its protein is CASSRRDSYEQYF.

The rearrangement uses TRBV19 and TRBJ2-3, with 8 bases identical to TRBD2. Germline values: CDR1 LNHDA, CDR2 SQIVND (reference sequence). Trimming at V came to 3 bases and at J to 5 bases, leaving 4 bases not matched to a gene. The CDR3 extends over 14 amino acids. The CDR3 protein is CASSIDLAGDTQYF. Written as DNA, the CDR3 is TGTGCCAGTAGTATCGATCTAGCGGGAGATACGCAGTATTTT.

This clonotype was recorded a few times. The chain employs TRBV20-1 and TRBJ2-5, with D perhaps matching TRBD1 (6 bases). V lost 6 bases, J lost 1 base, and 15 bases lay in between. The CDR3 totals 14 residues. The V gene's germline CDR1 is DFQATT and CDR2 SNEGSKA (reference sequence). The chain's CDR3 is CSAPMGASQETQYF. CDR3 in DNA: TGCAGTGCCCCCATGGGGGCGAGCCAAGAGACCCAGTACTTC.

This chain joins TRBV23-1 and TRBJ2-1, with a weak D call TRBD2 (6 bases). TRBV23-1 is treated as an ORF (open reading frame) with a function not yet certain. V gave up 0 bases and J gave up 8 bases, with 20 bases separating them. The CDR3 totals 17 residues. The CDR3: CASSQSEWGVNIHEQFF. The CDR3 nucleotides are TGCGCCAGCAGTCAATCGGAATGGGGGGTGAATATCCATGAGCAGTTCTTC.

V and J are TRBV29-1 and TRBJ2-5; a weak D match, TRBD1 (6 bases). Trimming took 6 bases from V and 11 from J, leaving 16 bases between them. The CDR3 extends over 11 amino acids. Germline V gene lookup returns CDR1 SQVTM and CDR2 ANQGSEA. The DNA for the CDR3 is TGCAGCGTCGGTAGGACAGCCCTTCAGTACTTC. Protein: CSVGRTALQYF.

This clonotype was observed a handful of times. The chain links TRBV19 to TRBJ2-1, with TRBD1 identical over 7 bases. CDR3 length: 15 amino acids. V lost 3 bases to trimming and J lost 0 bases; unmatched junction nucleotides: 2. Germline V gene data show CDR1 as LNHDA and CDR2 as SQIVND (reference sequence). In DNA, the CDR3 is TGTGCCAGTAGTATGGACAGGAGCTCCTACAATGAGCAGTTCTTC. Encoded protein: CASSMDRSSYNEQFF.

This clonotype was seen ten or more times. V and J are TRBV5-1 and TRBJ1-6; unclear D gene. Trimming cost V 0 bases and J 6 bases, with 7 bases left between them. Germline V CDR1 and CDR2: SGHRS, YFSETQ. The CDR3 is made up of 14 amino acids. The CDR3 bases are TGCGCCAGCAGCTTGGGGGAGTTTAATTCACCCCTCCACTTT. This codes for CASSLGEFNSPLHF.

This clonotype was recorded at least ten times. This chain uses TRBV19 with TRBJ1-1; possibly TRBD1 for D (6 bases). Deletions cut 6 bases from V and 5 bases from J, with 13 bases between. Germline CDR1 and CDR2: LNHDA and SQIVND (reference sequence). The length of the CDR3 is 13 residues. The chain's CDR3 is CASRLGTRTEAFF. DNA of the CDR3: TGTGCCAGTAGGCTCGGGACACGAACTGAAGCTTTCTTT.

The table lists this clonotype with a few counts. The chain has TRBV5-1 and TRBJ2-7; 10 bases align to TRBD2. This CDR3 spans 17 amino acids. V shed 3 bases and J 7 bases; nucleotides not matched to a gene: 16. From germline, CDR1 is SGHRS and CDR2 YFSETQ. CDR3 residues: CASSSVAGGRRLGEQYF. CDR3 in DNA: TGCGCCAGCAGCTCTGTAGCGGGAGGCCGACGGCTTGGGGAGCAGTACTTC.

This clonotype was observed a handful of times. The rearrangement links TRBV7-9 to TRBJ1-4; the D is unclear. V lost 6 bases to trimming and J lost 4 bases, with 12 bases between them. CDR1 is SEHNR, CDR2 FQNEAQ, per germline (reference sequence). This CDR3 region has 14 residues. The CDR3 nucleotides read TGTGCCAGCAGACCCCCAGCCCTTAATGAAAAACTGTTTTTT. It encodes CASRPPALNEKLFF. Drawing the rest from reference TRBV7-9 and TRBJ1-4, the complete variable domain is DTGVSQNPRHKITKRGQNVTFRCDPISEHNRLYWYRQTLGQGPEFLTYFQNEAQLEKSRLLSDRFSAERPKGSFSTLEIQRTEQGDSAMYLCASRPPALNEKLFFGSGTQLSVL.

This clonotype was counted at least ten times. The V and J genes are TRBV6-5 and TRBJ1-1; no definite D call. This CDR3 is 14 amino acids long. V was trimmed by 0 bases and J by 1 base, leaving 6 bases between them. The germline V gene has CDR1 MNHEY and CDR2 SVGAGI. The CDR3 DNA reads TGTGCCAGCAGTTACTCTGGACGGAACACTGAAGCTTTCTTT. This gives the protein CASSYSGRNTEAFF.

The chain joins TRBV6-6 to TRBJ2-1; 7 bases agree with TRBD2. V gave up 2 bases and J gave up 8 bases; unmatched junction bases: 12. Germline CDR1 and CDR2: MNHNY and SVGAGI (reference sequence). The length of the CDR3 is 16 residues. The CDR3 nucleotides read TGTGCCAGCAGTTACGCTACCGGGGGGACGGTAGATGAGCAGTTCTTC. It codes for CASSYATGGTVDEQFF.

The V call is TRBV27, the J call TRBJ2-6; 9 bases agree with TRBD2. CDR3 size: 16 residues. CDR1 and CDR2 from the germline V gene are MNHEY and SMNVEV (reference sequence). With 8 bases clipped from V and 4 bases from J, the junction kept 9 bases outside the gene matches. CDR3 DNA: TGTGCCAGCCCCTGCGGGAGGGCCGGAGGGGCCAACGTCCTGACTTTC. Amino acid sequence: CASPCGRAGGANVLTF.

J is TRBJ2-1 and V is TRBV27; possibly TRBD1 for D (6 bases). V was cut by 7 bases and J by 5 bases, with 15 bases left in between. CDR3 size: 14 residues. Germline loops: CDR1 MNHEY, CDR2 SMNVEV (reference sequence). Here the CDR3 reads CASKGETHHNEQFF. The CDR3 DNA follows: TGTGCCAGCAAGGGGGAGACCCATCACAATGAGCAGTTCTTC.

There are many counts of this clonotype. J is TRBJ2-5 and V is TRBV7-2, with 8 bases that match TRBD2. From germline, CDR1 is SGHTA and CDR2 FQGNSA. With 1 base clipped from V and 5 bases from J, the junction kept 12 bases outside the gene matches. This CDR3 region has 17 residues. CDR3 region: CASSLVRAGAPGETQYF. For the CDR3, the DNA is TGTGCCAGCAGCTTAGTTCGAGCGGGAGCTCCTGGGGAGACCCAGTACTTC.